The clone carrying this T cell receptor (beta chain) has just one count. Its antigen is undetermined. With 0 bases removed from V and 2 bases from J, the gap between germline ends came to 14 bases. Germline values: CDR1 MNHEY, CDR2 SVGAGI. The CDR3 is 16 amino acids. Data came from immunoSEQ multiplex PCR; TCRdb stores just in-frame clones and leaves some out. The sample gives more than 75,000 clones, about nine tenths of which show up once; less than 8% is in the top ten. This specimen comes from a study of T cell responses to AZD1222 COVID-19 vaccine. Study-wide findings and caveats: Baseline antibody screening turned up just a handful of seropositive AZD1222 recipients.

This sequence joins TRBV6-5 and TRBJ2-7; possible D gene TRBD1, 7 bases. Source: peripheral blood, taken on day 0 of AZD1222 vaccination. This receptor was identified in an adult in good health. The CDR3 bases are TGTGCCAGCAGTTACTCAGAGACAGGGAGGCCCTACGAGCAGTACTTC. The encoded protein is CASSYSETGRPYEQYF.